A single sample is the source of the 20 T cell receptor beta chains below, sequenced in a study of T cell repertoires in cytomegalovirus infection. One entry per CDR3 protein, called by TCRdb with MiXCR from the reads. The sample includes about 770,000 distinct CDR3 sequences, roughly 29% seen only once; the top ten take around 13%. Antigen specificity for these receptors is unknown. Sequenced material: cultured CD8+ T cells from PBMCs, taken from culture after CMV antigen stimulation. Receptor source: a human donor in good health (CMV status not recorded). Some clones in this sample may be carry-over from other donors' samples.

This clonotype was recorded a few times. This chain joins TRBV11-1 and TRBJ1-6; D remains ambiguous. From germline, CDR1 is SGHAT and CDR2 FQDESV (reference sequence). The CDR3 sequence is 18 residues long. Trimming took off 2 bases at V and 3 bases at J, with 17 bases between the two ends. CDR3: CASSLSLDGFGYNSPLHF. CDR3 nucleotides: TGTGCCAGCAGCTTATCTCTGGACGGTTTCGGCTATAATTCACCCCTCCACTTT.

In this sample, this clonotype turned up many times. The CDR3 DNA is TGTGCCAGCAGCTTAGCGCTACGCCCAGAGGGCGAGCAGTACTTC. Amino acid sequence: CASSLALRPEGEQYF. This rearrangement joins TRBV7-6 to TRBJ2-7; D possibly corresponds to TRBD2 (5 bases). CDR1 is SGHVS and CDR2 is FNYEAQ in the germline V gene. V lost 0 bases and J 6 bases, leaving 15 bases between the germline ends. The CDR3 has 15 residues.

This chain uses TRBV5-6 with TRBJ1-3; D not resolved. The V end lost 2 bases, the J end lost 1 base, and 10 bases lay between the germline ends. Germline V lookup: CDR1 SGHDT, CDR2 YYEEEE. There are 15 residues in the CDR3. The CDR3 region is CASSFSGRSGNTIYF. The DNA of the CDR3 is TGTGCCAGCAGCTTCTCGGGCAGGTCTGGAAACACCATATATTTT.

The CDR3 spells CASRQGAGLNTEAFF. The CDR3 DNA sequence: TGTGCCAGCAGACAGGGGGCGGGTTTGAACACTGAAGCTTTCTTT. V and J are TRBV6-1 and TRBJ1-1; TRBD1 agrees at 9 bases. The junction had 5 bases not matched to a gene; V was cut back by 6 bases and J by 0 bases. This CDR3 contains 15 residues. Germline V lookup: CDR1 MNHNS, CDR2 SASEGT.

The chain links TRBV19 to TRBJ1-1, with a weak D call TRBD1 (6 bases). Germline CDR1 and CDR2: LNHDA and SQIVND (reference sequence). CDR3 size: 15 residues. V was clipped by 7 bases and J by 0 bases, with 15 bases between them. The CDR3 sequence is CASTLRRTVNTEAFF. CDR3 DNA sequence: TGTGCCAGTACCCTTAGAAGGACAGTGAACACTGAAGCTTTCTTT.

The rearrangement uses TRBV28 and TRBJ2-7; 11 bases are a match to TRBD1. The CDR3 is 14 amino acids. The germline CDR1 and CDR2 sequences are MDHEN and SYDVKM. J gave up 8 bases and V 5 bases, and 8 bases lay outside the gene matches. The CDR3 nucleotides are TGTGCCAGCAGTCCCTATAGGACAGGGGGCCAGCAGTACGTC. Protein: CASSPYRTGGQQYV.

The chain is built from TRBV28 and TRBJ2-3; no clear D gene. Germline V gives CDR1 MDHEN, CDR2 SYDVKM. The CDR3 length is 12 residues. Trimming removed 5 bases at V and 5 bases at J, with 8 bases between. CDR3 sequence (DNA): TGTGCCAGCAGTCCCGAGAGAGATACGCAGTATTTT. Its protein product is CASSPERDTQYF.

This clonotype was seen once. With a much larger clone just one base away, this may be a read error. Here the CDR3 DNA reads TGTGCCAGCAGTCAAATGGGACTAGCGGGGGGTGATGAGCAGTTCTTC. Translated, it gives CASSQMGLAGGDEQFF. The chain is built from TRBV12-3 or TRBV12-4 and TRBJ2-1, with 15 bases aligning to TRBD2. The V gene end was trimmed by 5 bases and the J gene end by 8 bases; junction bases not matched to a gene: 7. This CDR3 contains 16 residues.

Turning to this clonotype: A junction end diverges from the germline sequence, so it may reflect a read error. V and J are TRBV4-1 and TRBJ1-2; D uncertain. Looked up from germline, CDR1 is MGHRA and CDR2 is YSYEKL. The CDR3 has 13 residues. This chain's CDR3 is CTSSQESRYGYTF. The CDR3 DNA reads as TGCACCAGCAGCCAAGAGTCGCGCTATGGCTACACCTTC.

This clonotype was recorded a few times. V and J are TRBV12-3 or TRBV12-4 and TRBJ1-1; D not certain. The CDR3 consists of 14 residues. The V end lost 2 bases, the J end lost 0 bases, and 7 bases lay between the germline ends. The CDR3 DNA sequence: TGTGCCAGCAGTTTACGGAACATGAACACTGAAGCTTTCTTT. This codes for CASSLRNMNTEAFF.

The V and J genes are TRBV6-6 and TRBJ1-5; TRBD1 aligns across 10 bases. Germline assignment: CDR1 MNHNY and CDR2 SVGAGI (reference sequence). The V segment lost 6 bases and the J segment 5 bases; nucleotides outside the gene matches: 4. This CDR3 region has 14 residues. The CDR3 loop reads CASRDRGSYQPQHF. CDR3 DNA sequence: TGTGCCAGCAGGGACAGGGGGAGCTATCAGCCCCAGCATTTT.

This clonotype has a count of ten or more. Germline is not matched at one junction end, which may reflect a read error. The CDR3 here is CASSLASGDTDTQYF. CDR3 DNA: TGTGCTAGCAGCTTAGCTAGCGGGGACACAGATACGCAGTATTTT. The chain links TRBV7-7 to TRBJ2-3; 9 nucleotides match TRBD2. The CDR3 runs to 15 residues. Germline V gene sequence: CDR1 SSHAT, CDR2 FNYEAQ (reference sequence).

This clonotype showed up just a few times. The chain joins TRBV6-1 to TRBJ2-7; 8 positions match TRBD2. This CDR3 contains 14 residues. The germline gives CDR1 MNHNS, CDR2 SASEGT. V shed 6 bases and J 3 bases; nucleotides not matched to a gene: 7. For the CDR3, the DNA is TGTGCCAGCAGCGACCGGGGGGGGGGCTACGAGCAGTACGTC. Residues: CASSDRGGGYEQYV.

This clonotype occurred many times. The rearrangement uses TRBV7-8 and TRBJ1-1; D is possibly TRBD1 (5 bases). CDR1 SGHVS and CDR2 FQNEAQ come from the germline V gene. V was clipped by 8 bases and J by 0 bases, with 7 bases between them. The CDR3 has 12 amino acids. The CDR3 region is CASGGMNTEAFF. The DNA of the CDR3 is TGTGCCAGCGGGGGAATGAACACTGAAGCTTTCTTT.

By share, this clonotype counts as medium-sized. The chain combines TRBV7-8 with TRBJ1-5; no clear D. Germline values: CDR1 SGHVS, CDR2 FQNEAQ. V lost 6 bases to trimming and J lost 1 base, with 10 bases between them. This CDR3 is built from 14 residues. The DNA of the CDR3 is TGTGCCAGCAGTTCGGACGTAAGCAATCAGCCCCAGCATTTT. It encodes CASSSDVSNQPQHF.

V is TRBV27 and J is TRBJ1-5; no reliable D call. This CDR3 is 14 amino acids long. Germline V gene sequence: CDR1 MNHEY, CDR2 SMNVEV (reference sequence). Trimming took off 5 bases at V and 6 bases at J, with 14 bases between the two ends. CDR3 sequence: CASSTTSGPQPQHF. The CDR3 DNA sequence: TGTGCCAGCAGTACGACCTCCGGGCCTCAGCCCCAGCATTTT.

This chain joins TRBV7-2 and TRBJ2-7; TRBD2 matches at 12 bases. CDR3 length: 15 residues. V dropped 2 bases and J dropped 7; count of bases not matched to a gene: 6. Germline CDR1 is SGHTA and CDR2 is FQGNSA. The CDR3 region has the DNA TGTGCCAGCAGCTTATGGCTAGCGGGGGGGCGAGAGCAGTACTTC. Residues: CASSLWLAGGREQYF. Supplemented by reference TRBV7-2 and TRBJ2-7, the full variable domain reads GAGVSQSPSNKVTEKGKDVELRCDPISGHTALYWYRQSLGQGLEFLIYFQGNSAPDKSGLPSDRFSAERTGGSVSTLTIQRTQQEDSAVYLCASSLWLAGGREQYFGPGTRLTVT.

V usage is TRBV29-1 and J usage is TRBJ1-2, with D perhaps TRBD1 (5 bases). The CDR3 is 17 residues long. Trimming cost V 0 bases and J 8 bases, with 25 bases left between them. Germline-derived CDR1 and CDR2 are SQVTM and ANQGSEA. CDR3 nucleotide sequence: TGCAGCGTTGAAGATCCAGGGCCTCTCCTTTTAACTCCGGGCTACACCTTC. Translation: CSVEDPGPLLLTPGYTF.

The chain recombines TRBV6-6 with TRBJ1-2; no definite D call. Trimming shortened V by 7 bases and J by 5 bases, and 14 bases separated the two germline ends. This CDR3 contains 13 residues. Germline values: CDR1 MNHNY, CDR2 SVGAGI (reference sequence). CDR3 sequence: CASKEPDLYGYTF. The CDR3 DNA follows: TGTGCCAGCAAGGAACCGGACCTATATGGCTACACCTTC.

The rearrangement links TRBV6-5 to TRBJ1-1; a possible D gene is TRBD1 (5 bases). The ends were cut back, 1 base at V and 3 bases at J, with 9 bases in the middle. Per germline, CDR1 MNHEY and CDR2 SVGAGI. The CDR3 has 14 residues. CDR3 in DNA: TGTGCCAGCAGTTACTATAGAGGGGACACTGAAGCTTTCTTT. Its translation: CASSYYRGDTEAFF.